This T cell receptor (beta chain) was found in a study of technical replicates of blood from a handful of donors. Generated by immunoSEQ multiplex PCR, the TCRdb table keeps only in-frame clones and is missing some. The table shows some 13,000 clones, with approximately 80% occurring only once. The CDR3 loop spans 13 amino acids. In germline, CDR1 is KGHSH, CDR2 LQKENI. V lost 6 bases and J lost 4, with 9 bases in between. This TCR was sampled from a human donor in good health. The sample was PBMCs. V gene TRBV18 combines with J gene TRBJ2-2, with D possibly being TRBD2 (5 bases). The CDR3 sequence is CASSIGSTGELFF. DNA of the CDR3: TGTGCCAGCTCTATAGGGAGCACCGGGGAGCTGTTTTTT.